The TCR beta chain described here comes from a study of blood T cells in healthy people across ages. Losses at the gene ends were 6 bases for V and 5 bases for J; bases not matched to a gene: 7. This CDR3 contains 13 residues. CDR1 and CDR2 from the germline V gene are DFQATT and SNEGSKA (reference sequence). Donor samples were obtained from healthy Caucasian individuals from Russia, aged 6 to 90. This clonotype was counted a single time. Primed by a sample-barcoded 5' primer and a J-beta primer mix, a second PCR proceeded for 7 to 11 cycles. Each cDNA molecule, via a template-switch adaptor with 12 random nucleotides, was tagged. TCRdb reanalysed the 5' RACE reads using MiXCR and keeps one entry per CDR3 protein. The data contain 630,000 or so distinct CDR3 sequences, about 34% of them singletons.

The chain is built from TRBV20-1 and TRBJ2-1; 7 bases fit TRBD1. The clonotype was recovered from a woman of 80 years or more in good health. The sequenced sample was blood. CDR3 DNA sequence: TGCAGTGCCCAAGACAGGGATCACAATGAGCAGTTCTTC. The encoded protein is CSAQDRDHNEQFF.